This T cell receptor beta chain is from a study of cytotoxic CD8 clonotypes in ibrutinib-treated CLL. The overall study: Among patients, some 25 responded partially and 2 completely; approximately 15 then stayed remitted and some twelve progressed after median about 74 months. Mean productive templates were under 260,000; mean productive rearrangements were about 89,000. The study, taken as a whole, reports: Circulating CD8+ T-cell counts were tracked by baseline clonality, which exceeded that of age-matched healthy donors.

On this clone itself: The target antigen is unknown.

TCRdb's copy holds only in-frame clones and misses some; the assay was immunoSEQ multiplex PCR. The sample consists of roughly 220,000 clones, 79% of them appearing once. CDR1 SGHKS and CDR2 YYEKEE come from the germline V gene (reference sequence). Trimming left V 1 base short and J 2 bases short, with 10 bases between. There are 14 residues in the CDR3. The chain is built from TRBV5-5 and TRBJ2-7, with no clear D. This receptor was taken from a human donor with chronic lymphocytic leukemia. The sample in question was PBMCs, obtained after 12 months of ibrutinib treatment. Written as DNA, the CDR3 is TGTGCCAGCAGCTTGAGACGAGAGCCCTACGAGCAGTACTTC. The encoded protein is CASSLRREPYEQYF.